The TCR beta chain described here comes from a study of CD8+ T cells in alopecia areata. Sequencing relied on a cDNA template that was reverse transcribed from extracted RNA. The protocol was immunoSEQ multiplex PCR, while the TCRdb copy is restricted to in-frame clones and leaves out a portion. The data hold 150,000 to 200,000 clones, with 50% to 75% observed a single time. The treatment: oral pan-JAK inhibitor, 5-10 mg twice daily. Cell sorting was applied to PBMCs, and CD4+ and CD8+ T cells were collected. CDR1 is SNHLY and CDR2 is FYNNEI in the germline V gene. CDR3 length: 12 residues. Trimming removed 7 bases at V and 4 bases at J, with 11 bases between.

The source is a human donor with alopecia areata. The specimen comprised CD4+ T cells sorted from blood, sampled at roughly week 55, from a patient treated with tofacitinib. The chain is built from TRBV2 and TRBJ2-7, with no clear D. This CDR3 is CASNDPEYEQYF. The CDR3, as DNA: TGTGCCAGCAATGACCCTGAGTACGAGCAGTACTTC.